These 17 T cell receptor beta chains were all obtained from the same sample, sequenced in a study of identical twins. TCRdb re-analysed the 5' RACE reads in MiXCR, keeping a single row per CDR3 protein. The sample includes just over 450,000 distinct CDR3 sequences, approximately 15% of them seen just once. The sample also formed part of further work on yellow fever vaccine responses in identical twins.

The sample comprised CD4+ T cells sorted from blood. All receptors come from a woman under 30 in good health.

V gene TRBV29-1 combines with J gene TRBJ2-1; TRBD2 agrees at 10 bases. In germline, CDR1 is SQVTM, CDR2 ANQGSEA. V lost 7 bases and J lost 0; bases outside the gene matches: 3. The CDR3 is 14 residues long. The CDR3 region is CSAPSGSSYNEQFF. The CDR3 DNA sequence: TGCAGCGCCCCTAGCGGGAGCTCCTACAATGAGCAGTTCTTC.

This clonotype was detected only a few times. This chain connects TRBV20-1 to TRBJ2-3; D may be TRBD1 (5 bases). Germline values: CDR1 DFQATT, CDR2 SNEGSKA (reference sequence). CDR3 length: 15 residues. V dropped 0 bases and J dropped 2 bases, with 12 bases sitting between them. Here the CDR3 DNA reads TGCAGTGCTAGAGATAACAGGCTTCACACAGATACGCAGTATTTT. Its protein is CSARDNRLHTDTQYF.

This clonotype was counted ten times or more. The chain carries TRBV5-1 and TRBJ2-1, with 8 bases lining up with TRBD1. The junction had 8 bases not matched to a gene; V was cut back by 4 bases and J by 2 bases. The CDR3 extends over 16 amino acids. CDR1 and CDR2 from the germline V gene are SGHRS and YFSETQ. The CDR3 spells CASSQWTGQTYNEQFF. The CDR3 nucleotides read TGCGCCAGCAGCCAATGGACAGGGCAGACCTACAATGAGCAGTTCTTC.

The V and J genes are TRBV5-1 and TRBJ2-2; a possible D gene is TRBD1 (6 bases). Germline loops: CDR1 SGHRS, CDR2 YFSETQ. V was shortened by 4 bases and J by 6 bases, with 19 bases between the two germline ends. CDR3 length: 16 amino acids. CDR3 DNA: TGCGCCAGCAGCCCTCAGGGGAACCTGGGGGCCGGGGAGCTGTTTTTT. This sequence encodes CASSPQGNLGAGELFF.

The DNA of the CDR3 is TGTGCCAGCAGGGACAGGGGGCGATCGACAACTGAAGCTTTCTTT. Its translation: CASRDRGRSTTEAFF. The chain combines TRBV6-1 with TRBJ1-1; TRBD1 agrees at 11 bases. The V gene end was trimmed by 6 bases and the J gene end by 5 bases; junction bases not matched to a gene: 8. Germline CDR1 is MNHNS and CDR2 is SASEGT. This CDR3 comprises 15 residues.

This clonotype showed up many times. CDR3 sequence (DNA): TGCAGCGGGGCGGGGGCCCAAAAGGCATATACTGAAGCTTTCTTT. Encoded protein: CSGAGAQKAYTEAFF. V usage is TRBV29-1 and J usage is TRBJ1-1, with a possible D match to TRBD1 (6 bases). The germline V gene encodes CDR1 SQVTM and CDR2 ANQGSEA. Trimming removed 7 bases at V and 5 bases at J, with 23 bases between. The CDR3 length is 15 residues.

This clonotype was seen only a few times. The rearrangement joins TRBV20-1 to TRBJ2-1, with TRBD2 matching 9 bases. Germline V gene data show CDR1 as DFQATT and CDR2 as SNEGSKA (reference sequence). The J segment lost 5 bases and the V segment lost 3 bases, leaving 8 bases of the junction unmatched. The CDR3 sequence is 15 residues long. CDR3 residues: CSASKAGGLNNEQFF. In nucleotides, the CDR3 is TGCAGTGCTAGTAAGGCGGGAGGGCTAAACAATGAGCAGTTCTTC.

The chain uses TRBV4-1 and TRBJ2-5; 10 bases are a match to TRBD2. The J segment lost 5 bases and the V segment lost 5 bases, leaving 8 bases of the junction unmatched. Germline CDR1 is MGHRA and CDR2 is YSYEKL. CDR3 length: 15 amino acids. The CDR3 reads CASSELAGDMETQYF. The DNA of the CDR3 is TGCGCCAGCAGCGAGCTAGCGGGGGATATGGAGACCCAGTACTTC.

The gene calls are TRBV28 and TRBJ2-7; the D gene could be TRBD1 or TRBD2 (5 bases each). Per germline, CDR1 MDHEN and CDR2 SYDVKM. V lost 7 bases and J 2 bases, leaving 12 bases between the germline ends. The CDR3 extends over 13 amino acids. CDR3 in DNA: TGTGCCAGCATAAATCCGGGACCCTACGAGCAGTACTTC. It codes for CASINPGPYEQYF.

The chain combines TRBV2 with TRBJ2-5; TRBD2 matches 7 bases. The ends lost 10 bases at V and 5 bases at J; junction bases unmatched: 10. The CDR3 is made up of 13 amino acids. CDR1 and CDR2 (germline): SNHLY, FYNNEI. DNA of the CDR3: TGTGCCACCCTTGGGGGGAGGGAGGAGACCCAGTACTTC. Residues: CATLGGREETQYF.

This rearrangement joins TRBV5-1 to TRBJ2-5; a weak D match, TRBD1 (5 bases). The CDR3 runs 11 residues. V was shortened by 7 bases and J by 11 bases, with 15 bases between the two germline ends. From germline, CDR1 is SGHRS and CDR2 YFSETQ. CDR3 residues: CASSDTASQYF. The DNA of the CDR3 is TGCGCCAGCTCGGACACGGCATCGCAGTACTTC.

This clonotype was recorded a few times. This chain joins TRBV20-1 and TRBJ2-1; 8 nucleotides line up with TRBD1. Germline V gene sequence: CDR1 DFQATT, CDR2 SNEGSKA (reference sequence). CDR3 length equals 14 residues. V gave up 5 bases and J gave up 5 bases; unmatched junction bases: 8. In DNA form, the CDR3 reads TGCAGTGCTCTCCCCGGGACAGGAGACAATGAGCAGTTCTTC. Its translation: CSALPGTGDNEQFF.

The V and J genes are TRBV6-1 and TRBJ2-7; TRBD1 matches 9 bases. V trimming: 6 bases; J trimming: 2 bases; junction bases outside the gene matches: 14. CDR1 is MNHNS and CDR2 is SASEGT in the germline V gene. There are 17 residues in the CDR3. The DNA of the CDR3 is TGTGCCAGCAGAAGGGGACAGGGCCAGATTCGTACCTACGAGCAGTACTTC. Protein product: CASRRGQGQIRTYEQYF.

The chain couples TRBV7-2 to TRBJ2-3, with 8 bases lining up with TRBD2. This CDR3 has 15 amino acids. V was clipped by 5 bases and J by 1 base; unmatched bases: 5. Germline CDR1 is SGHTA and CDR2 is FQGNSA. CDR3 DNA sequence: TGTGCCAGCAGCCCCATGCGGGGGGGCACAGATACGCAGTATTTT. It yields the protein CASSPMRGGTDTQYF.

This clonotype has just a few counts. CDR3: CASSWTDFYEQYF. DNA for the CDR3: TGCGCCAGCAGCTGGACAGATTTCTACGAGCAGTACTTC. The chain couples TRBV5-1 to TRBJ2-7; D perhaps matches TRBD1 (6 bases). V dropped 3 bases and J dropped 3 bases, with 10 bases sitting between them. CDR3 size: 13 residues. Germline V gives CDR1 SGHRS, CDR2 YFSETQ.

The chain has TRBV28 and TRBJ2-7, with TRBD1 as a possible D gene (6 bases). Deletions cut 5 bases from V and 3 bases from J, with 20 bases between. Germline CDR1 and CDR2: MDHEN and SYDVKM. The CDR3 is 16 residues long. The CDR3 coding sequence is TGTGCCAGCAGTGCTACAACTCAGGGGTACGGCTACGAGCAGTACTTC. As protein: CASSATTQGYGYEQYF. Full variable domain (rest looked up from reference TRBV28 and TRBJ2-7): DVKVTQSSRYLVKRTGEKVFLECVQDMDHENMFWYRQDPGLGLRLIYFSYDVKMKEKGDIPEGYSVSREKKERFSLILESASTNQTSMYLCASSATTQGYGYEQYFGPGTRLTVT.

This clonotype was picked up a small number of times. The gene calls are TRBV12-3 or TRBV12-4 and TRBJ2-5; tentatively, D is TRBD1 or TRBD2 (6 bases each). The CDR3 loop spans 15 amino acids. Trimming removed 6 bases at V and 4 bases at J, with 18 bases between. CDR3 nucleotide sequence: TGTGCCAGCAGCGCCGGAGGGGGTGGGGGAGAGACCCAGTACTTC. Translated, it gives CASSAGGGGGETQYF.